Each of the 18 T cell receptor beta chains below was sequenced from the same sample in a study of T cell repertoires in cytomegalovirus infection. MiXCR, run by TCRdb on the reads, gives a single entry per CDR3 protein. Seen here are hundreds of thousands of distinct CDR3 sequences, approximately 11% observed once, and the top ten hold roughly 10%. The sample was PBMCs. These TCRs come from a human donor in good health (CMV status not recorded). Some clones in this sample may be carry-over from other donors' samples.

This clonotype was recorded at least ten times. The genes are TRBV9 and TRBJ2-7, with D possibly being TRBD1 (8 bases). The CDR3 consists of 15 residues. Germline V CDR1 and CDR2: SGDLS, YYNGEE. Between the trimmed V and J ends, which lost 4 bases and 7 bases, there was a span of 21 bases. The CDR3 DNA follows: TGTGCCAGCAGCCTTAGGACAGGGAGGGGTGAAGAGCAGTACTTC. It codes for CASSLRTGRGEEQYF.

The V gene is TRBV7-3, the J gene TRBJ2-3, with D hard to call. V lost 2 bases to trimming and J lost 6 bases, with 12 bases between them. CDR3 length equals 14 residues. Germline loops: CDR1 SGHTA, CDR2 FQGTGA. The CDR3 loop is CASSLSLPPDTQYF. The CDR3, as DNA: TGTGCCAGCAGCTTATCACTACCACCTGATACGCAGTATTTT.

The table lists this clonotype with a few counts. This chain links TRBV19 with TRBJ1-5; D unclear. Germline V gives CDR1 LNHDA, CDR2 SQIVND (reference sequence). V was pared by 6 bases and J by 0 bases, with 12 bases between. CDR3 length equals 15 residues. The CDR3 protein is CASSGRPYSNQPQHF. The DNA of the CDR3 is TGTGCCAGTAGCGGGCGACCGTATAGCAATCAGCCCCAGCATTTT.

This clonotype came up many times. This rearrangement joins TRBV7-9 to TRBJ1-1, with D possibly being TRBD1 (6 bases). Germline CDR1 SEHNR, CDR2 FQNEAQ (reference sequence). Trimming shortened V by 0 bases and J by 10 bases, and 9 bases separated the two germline ends. The CDR3 loop spans 12 amino acids. The CDR3 loop is CASSLAGGGAFF. CDR3 in DNA: TGTGCCAGCAGCTTAGCAGGGGGAGGAGCTTTCTTT.

This rearrangement joins TRBV20-1 to TRBJ2-4; 12 nucleotides match TRBD2. CDR3 size: 16 residues. Germline V gene data show CDR1 as DFQATT and CDR2 as SNEGSKA (reference sequence). V was clipped by 6 bases and J by 0 bases; unmatched bases: 6. The CDR3 loop is CSARLAGDLAKNIQYF. The CDR3 DNA reads TGCAGTGCAAGACTAGCGGGGGACCTAGCCAAAAACATTCAGTACTTC.

The table lists this clonotype with many counts. The chain has TRBV6-1 and TRBJ1-5; D might be TRBD1 (6 bases). Trimming pared 6 bases from V and 5 bases from J, leaving 14 bases between. The CDR3 totals 14 residues. The germline V gene has CDR1 MNHNS and CDR2 SASEGT. The CDR3: CASSLTGTDQPQHF. DNA for the CDR3: TGTGCCAGCAGCCTCACAGGGACGGATCAGCCCCAGCATTTT.

This chain connects TRBV5-1 to TRBJ1-3; 7 nucleotides agree with TRBD1. Looked up from germline, CDR1 is SGHRS and CDR2 is YFSETQ. The junction had 8 bases not matched to a gene; V was cut back by 2 bases and J by 0 bases. There are 17 residues in the CDR3. The CDR3: CASSLQPGQPSGNTIYF. The CDR3 nucleotides read TGCGCCAGCAGCTTACAACCGGGACAGCCCTCTGGAAACACCATATATTTT.

A word on this clonotype: Just one base apart from a much larger clone, this may be a read error. The gene calls are TRBV6-8 and TRBJ2-3; D not certain. Germline CDR1 and CDR2: MNHGY and SAAAGT. The CDR3 length is 13 residues. The CDR3 reads CASRPSRADTRYF. The CDR3 coding sequence is TGTGCCAGCAGACCCTCTAGGGCAGATACGCGGTATTTT.

This clonotype has at least ten counts. The rearrangement links TRBV7-8 to TRBJ1-5; D remains unclear. Trimming pared 1 base from V and 7 bases from J, leaving 17 bases between. Germline CDR1 and CDR2: SGHVS and FQNEAQ. The length of the CDR3 is 16 residues. The CDR3 is CASSLVAQRGRQPQHF. The DNA for the CDR3 is TGTGCCAGCAGCTTAGTGGCCCAGAGAGGGAGACAGCCCCAGCATTTT.

This clonotype was picked up many times. The rearrangement joins TRBV6-1 to TRBJ2-1; 9 nucleotides agree with TRBD2. Germline CDR1 and CDR2: MNHNS and SASEGT. The CDR3 covers 16 residues. With V trimmed by 3 bases and J by 1 base, 4 bases remained unmatched. The CDR3 nucleotides are TGTGCCAGCAGTGAGCGAACTAGCGGGTCCTACAATGAGCAGTTCTTC. The encoded protein is CASSERTSGSYNEQFF.

Only a few counts were recorded for this clonotype. The chain combines TRBV29-1 with TRBJ2-6; TRBD1 agrees at 7 bases. The CDR3 extends over 16 amino acids. V dropped 2 bases and J dropped 0; count of bases not matched to a gene: 4. The V gene's germline CDR1 is SQVTM and CDR2 ANQGSEA. In nucleotides, the CDR3 is TGCAGCGTTGAAATGTCAGGGGGCTCTGGGGCCAACGTCCTGACTTTC. This codes for CSVEMSGGSGANVLTF.

The rearrangement links TRBV14 to TRBJ1-2; D not resolved. The V gene's germline CDR1 is SGHDN and CDR2 FVKESK. V lost 3 bases and J 8 bases, leaving 16 bases between the germline ends. The CDR3 length is 14 residues. CDR3 sequence (DNA): TGTGCCAGCAGCCAGGTCGGGGTCTCGGGCGGCTACACCTTC. It codes for CASSQVGVSGGYTF.

This clonotype has more than one count but fewer than ten. The gene calls are TRBV28 and TRBJ1-5; the D is unclear. The CDR3 contains 13 residues. CDR1 MDHEN and CDR2 SYDVKM come from the germline V gene. Deletions cut 5 bases from V and 2 bases from J, with 7 bases between. The DNA for the CDR3 is TGTGCCAGCAGTAAGGTTGGCAATCAGCCCCAGCATTTT. Protein sequence: CASSKVGNQPQHF.

This clonotype has just a few counts. This chain joins TRBV2 and TRBJ2-5; no clear D gene. V lost 4 bases and J lost 3, with 9 bases in between. CDR1 is SNHLY and CDR2 is FYNNEI in the germline V gene. CDR3 length: 13 residues. Here the CDR3 reads CASSGGLEETQYF. The CDR3 DNA reads as TGTGCCAGCAGTGGCGGCCTTGAAGAGACCCAGTACTTC.

This clonotype was seen only a few times. Here the CDR3 reads CSVRWAGGPGANVLTF. CDR3 coding DNA: TGCAGCGTCCGGTGGGCGGGAGGGCCTGGGGCCAACGTCCTGACTTTC. The rearrangement joins TRBV29-1 to TRBJ2-6; TRBD2 matches 9 bases. The ends lost 6 bases at V and 2 bases at J; junction bases unmatched: 8. CDR1 SQVTM and CDR2 ANQGSEA come from the germline V gene. The CDR3 has 16 amino acids.

This CDR3 is CATSRDGGIYNEQFF. The CDR3 nucleotides read TGTGCCACCAGCAGAGATGGGGGGATTTACAATGAGCAGTTCTTC. The chain uses TRBV15 and TRBJ2-1, with D maybe TRBD2 (6 bases). The CDR3 has 15 amino acids. The V and J ends lost 0 bases and 4 bases respectively, with 10 bases between them. The V gene's germline CDR1 is LNHNV and CDR2 YYDKDF (reference sequence).

This clonotype turned up a few times. The gene calls are TRBV10-3 and TRBJ2-5; D gene uncertain. This CDR3 comprises 13 residues. Germline lookup yields CDR1 ENHRY and CDR2 SYGVKD. Trimming removed 4 bases from V and 5 bases from J, with 11 bases in between. The CDR3 reads CAISAGVSETQYF. CDR3 DNA sequence: TGTGCCATCAGTGCTGGGGTGTCGGAGACCCAGTACTTC.

This clonotype was seen a few times. The chain has TRBV27 and TRBJ2-7; D remains unclear. This CDR3 has 13 residues. The V gene lost 4 bases and the J gene lost 6 bases, with 13 bases spanning the gap. The V gene's germline CDR1 is MNHEY and CDR2 SMNVEV (reference sequence). The CDR3 coding sequence is TGTGCCAGCAGTTCCCTCCTACTGGGCGAGCAGTACTTC. Residues: CASSSLLLGEQYF.